This TCR beta chain was found in a study of control samples from healthy donors and cancer patients. Assay used: immunoSEQ multiplex PCR; TCRdb lists only in-frame clones, some missing. The data contain some 77,000 clones, about 89% of them singletons. The CDR3 has 16 amino acids. V lost 1 base, J lost 5 bases, and 2 bases stayed unmatched. Germline V gene sequence: CDR1 LGHNA, CDR2 YNFKEQ. The sequenced sample consisted of blood. The receptor was isolated from an older woman in good health. V gene TRBV4-2 combines with J gene TRBJ2-2; 12 bases agree with TRBD2. This chain's CDR3 is CASSQVGTSGTGELFF. In nucleotides, the CDR3 is TGTGCCAGCAGCCAAGTCGGGACTAGCGGGACCGGGGAGCTGTTTTTT.